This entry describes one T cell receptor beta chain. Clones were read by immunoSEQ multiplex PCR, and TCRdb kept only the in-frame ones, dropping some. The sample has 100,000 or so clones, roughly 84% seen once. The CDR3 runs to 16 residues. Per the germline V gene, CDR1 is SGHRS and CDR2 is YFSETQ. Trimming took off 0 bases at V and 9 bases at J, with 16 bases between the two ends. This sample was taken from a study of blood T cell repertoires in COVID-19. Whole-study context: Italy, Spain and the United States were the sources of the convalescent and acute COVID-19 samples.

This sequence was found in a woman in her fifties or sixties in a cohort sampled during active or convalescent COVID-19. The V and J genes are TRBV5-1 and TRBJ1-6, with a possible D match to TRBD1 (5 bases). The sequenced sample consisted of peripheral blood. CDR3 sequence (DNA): TGCGCCAGCAGCTTGGAGTCGGGTCAGGGCGTTTCACCCCTCCACTTT. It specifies CASSLESGQGVSPLHF.